The 20 T cell receptor beta chains below were found in one sample sequenced in a study of T cells in Graves' hyperthyroidism and ophthalmopathy. RNA transcripts served as the template for amplifying TCR beta CDR3 regions. With the HTBI primer set, the TCR CDR3 went through a first round of RT-PCR. TCRdb recomputed calls from the multiplex PCR reads with MiXCR, one row per CDR3 protein. The data contain over 250,000 distinct CDR3 sequences, approximately 26% of them singletons. Sequencing was performed on blood. The receptor source for this set is a man aged 35 to 55 with Graves' hyperthyroidism that later progressed to Graves' ophthalmopathy.

The table lists this clonotype with many counts. This rearrangement joins TRBV20-1 to TRBJ2-7; 9 positions agree with TRBD1. There are 15 residues in the CDR3. CDR1 DFQATT and CDR2 SNEGSKA come from the germline V gene (reference sequence). V lost 5 bases and J lost 4; bases outside the gene matches: 12. CDR3 sequence (DNA): TGCAGTGCTTCAGACTTCCGGGACAGGGCATACGAGCAGTACTTC. Amino acid sequence: CSASDFRDRAYEQYF.

The genes are TRBV12-3 or TRBV12-4 and TRBJ1-5; the D gene is possibly TRBD1 (6 bases). CDR3 length equals 15 residues. The V end was cut by 3 bases, the J end by 2 bases, with 11 bases between. CDR3 coding DNA: TGTGCCAGCAGTTTGTCATCAGGGGGCAATCAGCCCCAGCATTTT. Amino acids: CASSLSSGGNQPQHF.

This clonotype was observed many times. This chain uses TRBV7-8 with TRBJ1-5; D remains unclear. CDR1 and CDR2 from the germline V gene are SGHVS and FQNEAQ. V was pared by 5 bases and J by 2 bases, with 13 bases between. CDR3 length: 15 amino acids. CDR3 DNA sequence: TGTGCCAGCAGCCCTAGCTCAGGCCGCAATCAGCCCCAGCATTTT. It encodes CASSPSSGRNQPQHF.

This clonotype occurred many times. J is TRBJ1-5 and V is TRBV7-8; D is perhaps TRBD1 (6 bases). V lost 5 bases and J 0 bases, leaving 8 bases between the germline ends. Germline loops: CDR1 SGHVS, CDR2 FQNEAQ. This CDR3 region has 14 residues. CDR3 DNA sequence: TGTGCCAGCAGCCAAGGGGGTAGCAATCAGCCCCAGCATTTT. It yields the protein CASSQGGSNQPQHF.

This clonotype was picked up many times. V is TRBV11-2 and J is TRBJ2-7; D may be TRBD2 (6 bases). The CDR3 runs to 17 residues. Trimming removed 5 bases from V and 2 bases from J, with 22 bases in between. Germline V gene sequence: CDR1 SGHAT, CDR2 FQNNGV. CDR3 sequence: CASSLRLRTTTTYEQYF. CDR3 nucleotides: TGTGCCAGCAGCCTGAGATTACGGACTACTACAACCTACGAGCAGTACTTC.

This clonotype was recorded a few times. The genes are TRBV12-3 or TRBV12-4 and TRBJ2-7; D ambiguous. The CDR3 covers 13 residues. Deletions cut 3 bases from V and 4 bases from J, with 10 bases between. This chain's CDR3 is CASSFGESYEQYF. DNA for the CDR3: TGTGCCAGCAGTTTTGGAGAATCGTACGAGCAGTACTTC.

The chain links TRBV12-3 or TRBV12-4 to TRBJ1-3; 7 bases map to TRBD1. Trimming at V came to 8 bases and at J to 4 bases, leaving 8 bases not matched to a gene. The CDR3 has 14 residues. CDR3 in amino acids: CASDRDREGNTIYF. CDR3 bases: TGTGCCAGCGACCGAGACAGGGAGGGAAACACCATATATTTT.

This clonotype showed up just a few times. The chain combines TRBV5-1 with TRBJ1-6, with TRBD1 matching over 7 bases. Trimming took 3 bases from V and 3 from J; bases not matched to a gene: 15. This CDR3 has 19 residues. CDR1 SGHRS and CDR2 YFSETQ come from the germline V gene. The CDR3 region is CASSSGARQGTNYNSPLHF. The CDR3, as DNA: TGCGCCAGCAGCTCAGGGGCCAGACAGGGAACCAACTATAATTCACCCCTCCACTTT.

This clonotype was counted ten times or more. CDR3 in amino acids: CAWRSLAVHYGYTF. The DNA of the CDR3 is TGTGCCTGGAGGTCCCTGGCAGTTCACTATGGCTACACCTTC. This chain joins TRBV30 and TRBJ1-2; no clear D. Germline V gives CDR1 GTSNPN, CDR2 SVGIG (reference sequence). Trimming pared 3 bases from V and 3 bases from J, leaving 14 bases between. CDR3 size: 14 residues.

This chain links TRBV3-1 with TRBJ2-7, with 7 bases that match TRBD2. V was clipped by 1 base and J by 4 bases; unmatched bases: 4. The CDR3 length is 14 residues. Germline lookup yields CDR1 LGHDT and CDR2 YNNKEL (reference sequence). The CDR3 is CASSQGTRTYEQYF. CDR3 nucleotides: TGTGCCAGCAGCCAAGGGACTAGAACGTACGAGCAGTACTTC.

This clonotype has ten or more counts. The CDR3 region is CASTGGTGSGAFF. The CDR3 DNA follows: TGTGCCAGTACTGGGGGGACAGGATCTGGAGCTTTCTTT. The gene calls are TRBV19 and TRBJ1-1, with 8 bases aligning to TRBD1. V shed 7 bases, J shed 10 bases, and the junction held 11 bases outside the gene matches. From germline, CDR1 is LNHDA and CDR2 SQIVND (reference sequence). This CDR3 comprises 13 residues. The whole variable domain, remainder taken from reference TRBV19 and TRBJ1-1, is DGGITQSPKYLFRKEGQNVTLSCEQNLNHDAMYWYRQDPGQGLRLIYYSQIVNDFQKGDIAEGYSVSREKKESFPLTVTSAQKNPTAFYLCASTGGTGSGAFFGQGTRLTVV.

This clonotype was recorded at least ten times. V usage is TRBV27 and J usage is TRBJ2-7, with a weak D call TRBD2 (6 bases). CDR1 is MNHEY, CDR2 SMNVEV, per germline (reference sequence). V was clipped by 6 bases and J by 1 base, with 16 bases between them. The CDR3 contains 15 residues. The CDR3 here is CASRNRLVGSYEQYF. DNA of the CDR3: TGTGCCAGCAGGAATCGACTAGTCGGTTCCTACGAGCAGTACTTC.

Many counts were recorded for this clonotype. The V and J genes are TRBV19 and TRBJ2-2; 8 bases match TRBD1. Germline-derived CDR1 and CDR2 are LNHDA and SQIVND (reference sequence). Trimming cost V 8 bases and J 1 base; bases outside gene matches: 3. The CDR3 is 14 residues long. CDR3 DNA: TGTGCCAGTGGGGGGACAGGGAACACCGGGGAGCTGTTTTTT. Translated, it gives CASGGTGNTGELFF.

This clonotype was counted at least ten times. The chain couples TRBV19 to TRBJ2-5, with D tentatively TRBD2 (6 bases). Deletions cut 5 bases from V and 1 base from J, with 11 bases between. CDR1 and CDR2 from the germline V gene are LNHDA and SQIVND (reference sequence). CDR3 length: 14 amino acids. In DNA, the CDR3 is TGTGCCAGTAGTCAGACTAGGATCCAAGAGACCCAGTACTTC. It is translated as CASSQTRIQETQYF.

A few counts support this clonotype. The genes are TRBV28 and TRBJ1-5; possibly TRBD1 for D (6 bases). The CDR3 runs to 14 residues. V was cut by 6 bases and J by 4 bases, with 13 bases left in between. Germline CDR1 and CDR2: MDHEN and SYDVKM. As DNA, the CDR3 is TGTGCCAGCAGGCCACAGGGAAGAAATCAGCCCCAGCATTTT. Translated, it gives CASRPQGRNQPQHF.

This clonotype was recorded many times. V is TRBV25-1 and J is TRBJ2-2, with D perhaps matching TRBD2 (5 bases). CDR3 length: 16 residues. V lost 1 base to trimming and J lost 3 bases, with 12 bases between them. CDR1 is MGHDK, CDR2 SYGVNS, per germline. In DNA form, the CDR3 reads TGTGCCAGCAGTGAATTTGAGGGTAGCTACACCGGGGAGCTGTTTTTT. It specifies CASSEFEGSYTGELFF. The full variable domain, in which reference TRBV25-1 and TRBJ2-2 provide the parts outside the CDR3, is EADIYQTPRYLVIGTGKKITLECSQTMGHDKMYWYQQDPGMELHLIHYSYGVNSTEKGDLSSESTVSRIRTEHFPLTLESARPSHTSQYLCASSEFEGSYTGELFFGEGSRLTVL.

This clonotype was counted many times. Compared with germline, one end of the junction differs, possibly owing to a read error. V usage is TRBV12-3 or TRBV12-4 and J usage is TRBJ2-7; D may be TRBD2 (6 bases). The CDR3 loop spans 13 amino acids. The CDR3 reads CASSLALSYEQYF. CDR3 nucleotide sequence: TGTGCCAGCAGTCTAGCGCTAAGCTACGAGCAGTACTTC.

This clonotype has a count of ten or more. The chain employs TRBV2 and TRBJ2-7; possibly TRBD1 or TRBD2 for D (5 bases each). CDR3 length equals 12 residues. The V and J ends lost 6 bases and 4 bases respectively, with 10 bases between them. The germline gives CDR1 SNHLY, CDR2 FYNNEI. The CDR3 nucleotides read TGTGCCAGCAGCACCGAGGGGTACGAGCAGTACTTC. Translating gives CASSTEGYEQYF. The whole variable domain, filled in from reference TRBV2 and TRBJ2-7, reads EPEVTQTPSHQVTQMGQEVILRCVPISNHLYFYWYRQILGQKVEFLVSFYNNEISEKSEIFDDQFSVERPDGSNFTLKIRSTKLEDSAMYFCASSTEGYEQYFGPGTRLTVT.

The rearrangement uses TRBV6-1 and TRBJ2-7, with 7 bases lining up with TRBD1. Germline-derived CDR1 and CDR2 are MNHNS and SASEGT. V was pared by 4 bases and J by 0 bases, with 3 bases of the junction left unmatched. This CDR3 is 14 amino acids long. The CDR3 coding sequence is TGTGCCAGCAGTGCGGACAGGTTCTCCTACGAGCAGTACTTC. Translating gives CASSADRFSYEQYF.

The V and J genes are TRBV7-8 and TRBJ2-5; D is possibly TRBD1 (6 bases). The CDR3 runs to 15 residues. Germline values: CDR1 SGHVS, CDR2 FQNEAQ. V lost 1 base and J lost 5, with 14 bases in between. CDR3 nucleotides: TGTGCCAGCAGCTTAGTCGGGACATTCGGTGAGACCCAGTACTTC. This translates into CASSLVGTFGETQYF.